What follows are 30 T cell receptor beta chains derived from one specimen sequenced in a study of CD8+ T cells in alopecia areata. Extraction of RNA preceded its reverse transcription into cDNA, which served as the sequencing template. This table comes from immunoSEQ multiplex PCR, and its TCRdb copy is limited to in-frame clones, with some not included. This table has roughly 150,000 clones, 62% appearing once. Sequenced input: CD8+ T cells sorted from blood. These receptors all stem from a human donor in good health.

V usage is TRBV19 and J usage is TRBJ2-2; 7 bases match TRBD1. The CDR3 length is 12 residues. V dropped 11 bases and J dropped 7; count of bases not matched to a gene: 7. Germline V CDR1 and CDR2: LNHDA, SQIVND (reference sequence). The CDR3 is CASTGVVGELFF. CDR3 sequence (DNA): TGTGCCTCAACAGGGGTCGTCGGGGAGCTGTTTTTT. Full variable domain (remainder filled in from reference TRBV19 and TRBJ2-2): DGGITQSPKYLFRKEGQNVTLSCEQNLNHDAMYWYRQDPGQGLRLIYYSQIVNDFQKGDIAEGYSVSREKKESFPLTVTSAQKNPTAFYLCASTGVVGELFFGEGSRLTVL.

The J gene is TRBJ1-5, the V gene TRBV27; possibly TRBD1 for D (5 bases). The CDR3 extends over 13 amino acids. V was trimmed by 3 bases and J by 3 bases, leaving 6 bases between them. From germline, CDR1 is MNHEY and CDR2 SMNVEV (reference sequence). CDR3 nucleotide sequence: TGTGCCAGCAGTTTGACAGACAATCAGCCCCAGCATTTT. It is translated as CASSLTDNQPQHF.

This rearrangement joins TRBV7-9 to TRBJ2-1; 13 bases agree with TRBD2. This CDR3 has 18 residues. Trimming cost V 8 bases and J 2 bases; bases outside gene matches: 12. CDR1 SEHNR and CDR2 FQNEAQ come from the germline V gene (reference sequence). This CDR3 reads CASGGTSGKWGPYNEQFF. The CDR3 DNA reads TGTGCCAGCGGAGGGACTAGCGGGAAATGGGGCCCCTACAATGAGCAGTTCTTC. The whole variable domain, remainder taken from reference TRBV7-9 and TRBJ2-1, is DTGVSQNPRHKITKRGQNVTFRCDPISEHNRLYWYRQTLGQGPEFLTYFQNEAQLEKSRLLSDRFSAERPKGSFSTLEIQRTEQGDSAMYLCASGGTSGKWGPYNEQFFGPGTRLTVL.

The V gene is TRBV4-1, the J gene TRBJ2-7; no clear D gene. The CDR3 totals 13 residues. Trimming removed 0 bases from V and 7 bases from J, with 10 bases in between. The germline gives CDR1 MGHRA, CDR2 YSYEKL. This CDR3 is CASSQDLLTEQYF. CDR3 coding DNA: TGCGCCAGCAGCCAAGATTTGCTGACTGAGCAGTACTTC.

The chain joins TRBV5-6 to TRBJ2-7; perhaps TRBD2 as D (5 bases). CDR1 and CDR2 (germline): SGHDT, YYEEEE. V lost 4 bases, J lost 1 base, and 9 bases lay in between. The CDR3 has 13 residues. In DNA, the CDR3 is TGTGCCAGCAGCCCGGGGAGTTCCTACGAGCAGTACTTC. Translating it yields CASSPGSSYEQYF.

The J gene is TRBJ2-7, the V gene TRBV27; TRBD2 matches 10 bases. The J segment lost 4 bases and the V segment lost 6 bases, leaving 9 bases of the junction unmatched. The CDR3 consists of 15 residues. The germline V gene encodes CDR1 MNHEY and CDR2 SMNVEV (reference sequence). CDR3 nucleotide sequence: TGTGCCAGCAGACCTATAGCGGGAGGCTGGTACGAGCAGTACTTC. As protein: CASRPIAGGWYEQYF.

The chain carries TRBV15 and TRBJ1-5; D ambiguous. This CDR3 has 15 residues. V lost 0 bases and J lost 2, with 8 bases in between. Germline lookup yields CDR1 LNHNV and CDR2 YYDKDF (reference sequence). CDR3 bases: TGTGCCACCAGCAGAGATTCCACGGGCAATCAGCCCCAGCATTTT. Translated, it gives CATSRDSTGNQPQHF.

The CDR3 loop is CASLETSLEQFF. DNA for the CDR3: TGCGCCAGCTTAGAGACTAGTTTAGAGCAGTTCTTC. The chain recombines TRBV10-2 with TRBJ2-1; perhaps TRBD2 as D (6 bases). The V end was cut by 8 bases, the J end by 10 bases, with 15 bases between. Germline V lookup: CDR1 WSHSY, CDR2 SAAADI. The CDR3 extends over 12 amino acids.

This sequence joins TRBV9 and TRBJ2-2; possible D gene TRBD1, 5 bases. The germline V gene has CDR1 SGDLS and CDR2 YYNGEE. V shed 0 bases and J shed 0 bases, with 9 bases lying between them. The CDR3 consists of 16 residues. The CDR3 nucleotides read TGTGCCAGCAGCGTAGCTGACAGCGCGAACACCGGGGAGCTGTTTTTT. It encodes CASSVADSANTGELFF.

The chain carries TRBV4-1 and TRBJ2-3; D gene unclear. The germline gives CDR1 MGHRA, CDR2 YSYEKL. This CDR3 region has 12 residues. The V end was cut by 1 base, the J end by 4 bases, with 3 bases between. As DNA, the CDR3 is TGCGCCAGCAGCCAAGCAGCAGATACGCAGTATTTT. Its protein is CASSQAADTQYF.

This sequence joins TRBV9 and TRBJ2-7; weak D call: TRBD1 (5 bases). The V gene lost 4 bases and the J gene lost 1 base, with 24 bases spanning the gap. CDR3 length: 18 residues. Germline V lookup: CDR1 SGDLS, CDR2 YYNGEE. The CDR3 nucleotides are TGTGCCAGCAGCTCCGGACATCTAACGCCTGCCCCTTCCTACGAGCAGTACTTC. This gives the protein CASSSGHLTPAPSYEQYF.

This clone turned up a few times. The V and J genes are TRBV7-2 and TRBJ2-7; TRBD2 might be the D (5 bases). V lost 8 bases and J lost 5, with 13 bases in between. The CDR3 has 12 residues. Germline assignment: CDR1 SGHTA and CDR2 FQGNSA. The CDR3 sequence: CASGEGLNEQYF. For the CDR3, the DNA is TGTGCCAGCGGTGAGGGATTGAACGAGCAGTACTTC.

V is TRBV30 and J is TRBJ2-3, with D unclear. Germline V gene lookup returns CDR1 GTSNPN and CDR2 SVGIG (reference sequence). Trimming shortened V by 2 bases and J by 4 bases, and 7 bases separated the two germline ends. The CDR3 has 12 amino acids. CDR3 amino acids: CAWSYGPDTQYF. The CDR3 DNA is TGTGCCTGGAGTTACGGGCCAGATACGCAGTATTTT.

The chain joins TRBV29-1 to TRBJ2-1; 7 bases are a match to TRBD2. Germline V gene sequence: CDR1 SQVTM, CDR2 ANQGSEA. The CDR3 contains 14 residues. V was clipped by 1 base and J by 4 bases; unmatched bases: 4. The CDR3 DNA sequence: TGCAGCGTTGAAGGGGAGGGCAGATACAATGAGCAGTTCTTC. This sequence encodes CSVEGEGRYNEQFF.

The chain recombines TRBV29-1 with TRBJ2-7, with a weak D call TRBD2 (6 bases). The germline V gene encodes CDR1 SQVTM and CDR2 ANQGSEA. The V end lost 5 bases, the J end lost 2 bases, and 13 bases lay between the germline ends. The CDR3 extends over 13 amino acids. The CDR3 nucleotides are TGCAGCGTTCCGGGAGAATTGGCCTACGAGCAGTACTTC. Translating gives CSVPGELAYEQYF.

This chain links TRBV5-1 with TRBJ1-1; no clear D. Trimming left V 2 bases short and J 2 bases short, with 10 bases between. Germline V CDR1 and CDR2: SGHRS, YFSETQ. This CDR3 is built from 14 residues. The CDR3 DNA reads TGCGCCAGCAGCTTTCGGTATCCAAACACTGAAGCTTTCTTT. Translated, it gives CASSFRYPNTEAFF.

The V and J genes are TRBV15 and TRBJ2-6; TRBD1 is a possible D gene (6 bases). Germline CDR1 reads LNHNV; CDR2 reads YYDKDF (reference sequence). This CDR3 contains 16 residues. V was shortened by 8 bases and J by 0 bases, with 14 bases between the two germline ends. The CDR3 nucleotides read TGTGCCACCGGAACGGGACACATCTCTGGGGCCAACGTCCTGACTTTC. Amino acid sequence: CATGTGHISGANVLTF.

The chain links TRBV30 to TRBJ1-2; TRBD1 matches at 9 bases. Trimming at V came to 2 bases and at J to 6 bases, leaving 10 bases not matched to a gene. Germline CDR1 and CDR2: GTSNPN and SVGIG (reference sequence). This CDR3 region has 15 residues. The CDR3 DNA follows: TGTGCCTGGAGTCCCCCAGGGACAGGGCGAGATGGCTACACCTTC. Translation gives CAWSPPGTGRDGYTF.

This clone was counted only a few times. CDR3 amino acids: CASSLAAAEAFF. CDR3 sequence (DNA): TGCGCCAGCAGCTTGGCAGCGGCTGAAGCTTTCTTT. The chain employs TRBV5-1 and TRBJ1-1; D remains ambiguous. Germline CDR1 SGHRS, CDR2 YFSETQ. V dropped 0 bases and J dropped 6 bases, with 6 bases sitting between them. The CDR3 runs 12 residues.

This clone appeared a single time. This chain connects TRBV7-3 to TRBJ2-3, with 8 positions matching TRBD2. The CDR3 is 16 amino acids. Germline loops: CDR1 SGHTA, CDR2 FQGTGA. Trimming cost V 3 bases and J 0 bases; bases outside gene matches: 5. CDR3 residues: CASSLTSGRSTDTQYF. In DNA form, the CDR3 reads TGTGCCAGCAGCTTGACGAGCGGGAGAAGCACAGATACGCAGTATTTT.

This clone was seen more than once but under ten times. The gene calls are TRBV29-1 and TRBJ2-7; D gene ambiguous. V was clipped by 4 bases and J by 3 bases, with 10 bases between them. Germline CDR1 and CDR2: SQVTM and ANQGSEA. This CDR3 has 12 residues. The CDR3 region is CSVVNSFYEQYF. The CDR3 DNA is TGCAGCGTTGTCAACAGTTTCTACGAGCAGTACTTC.

The chain joins TRBV11-2 to TRBJ1-1; D gene unclear. This CDR3 has 13 amino acids. The V end lost 1 base, the J end lost 4 bases, and 7 bases lay between the germline ends. Germline CDR1 is SGHAT and CDR2 is FQNNGV. In nucleotides, the CDR3 is TGTGCCAGCAGCTTAGGGCCGGCCACTGAAGCTTTCTTT. Translation: CASSLGPATEAFF.

This clone was seen a single time. The CDR3 reads CASSYELLAHTGELFF. The CDR3 nucleotides are TGTGCCAGCAGTTACGAGTTGCTAGCGCACACCGGGGAGCTGTTTTTT. The chain carries TRBV6-6 and TRBJ2-2; maybe TRBD2 (6 bases). There are 16 residues in the CDR3. The germline V and J ends were trimmed by 2 bases and 3 bases, with 13 bases remaining between them. Per germline, CDR1 MNHNY and CDR2 SVGAGI (reference sequence).

In this sample, this clone turned up a few times. The genes are TRBV5-6 and TRBJ1-1; D gene unclear. The CDR3 is made up of 12 amino acids. Germline CDR1 SGHDT, CDR2 YYEEEE. The ends were cut back, 2 bases at V and 1 base at J, with 3 bases in the middle. This chain's CDR3 is CASSFPNTEAFF. DNA for the CDR3: TGTGCCAGCAGCTTTCCGAACACTGAAGCTTTCTTT.

The chain is built from TRBV4-1 and TRBJ2-7; no clear D. The CDR3 runs to 14 residues. With 0 bases removed from V and 4 bases from J, the gap between germline ends came to 10 bases. CDR1 and CDR2 from the germline V gene are MGHRA and YSYEKL. CDR3 region: CASSQDSKGYEQYF. CDR3 in DNA: TGCGCCAGCAGCCAAGACTCCAAAGGTTACGAGCAGTACTTC.

The J gene is TRBJ2-7, the V gene TRBV11-2, with 9 nucleotides matching TRBD1. Trimming at V came to 4 bases and at J to 6 bases, leaving 10 bases not matched to a gene. Germline V CDR1 and CDR2: SGHAT, FQNNGV. The CDR3 is made up of 15 amino acids. The CDR3: CASSSPPDRGGEQYF. CDR3 bases: TGTGCCAGCAGCTCGCCACCGGACAGGGGAGGCGAGCAGTACTTC. Using reference TRBV11-2 and TRBJ2-7 for the parts outside the CDR3, the full variable domain is EAGVAQSPRYKIIEKRQSVAFWCNPISGHATLYWYQQILGQGPKLLIQFQNNGVVDDSQLPKDRFSAERLKGVDSTLKIQPAKLEDSAVYLCASSSPPDRGGEQYFGPGTRLTVT.

V gene TRBV4-2 combines with J gene TRBJ2-1; the D gene is possibly TRBD2 (5 bases). The CDR3 sequence is 15 residues long. Germline lookup yields CDR1 LGHNA and CDR2 YNFKEQ. V gave up 0 bases and J gave up 5 bases, with 11 bases separating them. The CDR3 here is CASSQETSWDNEQFF. The DNA of the CDR3 is TGTGCCAGCAGCCAAGAAACTAGTTGGGACAATGAGCAGTTCTTC.

The chain carries TRBV5-1 and TRBJ2-7; the D is unclear. Trimming took off 0 bases at V and 1 base at J, with 8 bases between the two ends. Germline lookup yields CDR1 SGHRS and CDR2 YFSETQ. The CDR3 is 14 amino acids. The CDR3 loop reads CASSLAPGSYEQYF. The CDR3 DNA is TGCGCCAGCAGCTTGGCCCCCGGATCCTACGAGCAGTACTTC.

This rearrangement joins TRBV5-1 to TRBJ2-7; perhaps TRBD2 as D (6 bases). The germline CDR1 and CDR2 sequences are SGHRS and YFSETQ. This CDR3 is 15 amino acids long. Trimming left V 5 bases short and J 7 bases short, with 22 bases between. CDR3 amino acids: CASSPRTEGSLEQYF. CDR3 DNA sequence: TGCGCCAGCAGTCCCCGGACGGAGGGGTCCTTGGAGCAGTACTTC. Together with reference TRBV5-1 and TRBJ2-7, the CDR3 gives the full variable domain: KAGVTQTPRYLIKTRGQQVTLSCSPISGHRSVSWYQQTPGQGLQFLFEYFSETQRNKGNFPGRFSGRQFSNSRSEMNVSTLELGDSALYLCASSPRTEGSLEQYFGPGTRLTVT.

The V gene is TRBV9, the J gene TRBJ1-3; unclear D gene. Trimming took off 4 bases at V and 6 bases at J, with 8 bases between the two ends. The CDR3 contains 12 residues. In germline, CDR1 is SGDLS, CDR2 YYNGEE. The CDR3 here is CASSYVENTIYF. In DNA, the CDR3 is TGTGCCAGCAGCTATGTGGAAAACACCATATATTTT.